These T cell receptor beta chains were read from a single sample in a study of patients and donors after allogeneic stem cell transplantation. One entry per CDR3 protein results from TCRdb running MiXCR on the RT-PCR reads. The sample has 200,000 to 250,000 distinct CDR3 sequences, around 40% seen once. Material: blood, either unsorted or a sorted T cell fraction (not recorded which). These receptors originate from a human donor who was either an allogeneic HSCT recipient or a stem cell or donor lymphocyte infusion donor (not recorded which). It is not recorded whose cells these are; they may come from a transplant donor. CDR3s include the opening cysteine and the closing phenylalanine or tryptophan. D genes are given only for firm matches. Some rows have no size entry. The others give once, few or many, or a class for an expanded clone.

>.|.|TRBV5-1|TRBJ1-1|16
CASSPFTRAGNTEAFF
TGCGCCAGCAGCCCATTTACAAGGGCAGGGAACACTGAAGCTTTCTTT
>TRBD1|.|TRBV5-1|TRBJ2-4|16
CASSLDAWPGQGIQYF
TGCGCCAGCAGCCTGGATGCTTGGCCGGGACAGGGCATTCAGTACTTC
>.|.|TRBV4-2|TRBJ1-5|15
CASSPLGDRNQPQHF
TGTGCCAGCAGCCCCCTAGGGGATCGCAATCAGCCCCAGCATTTT
>.|.|TRBV2|TRBJ1-5|15
CASSERQGMGQPQHF
TGTGCCAGCAGTGAACGTCAGGGGATGGGGCAGCCCCAGCATTTT
>.|.|TRBV6-1|TRBJ1-6|14
CASTARTSGSPLHF
TGTGCCAGCACAGCCCGGACATCGGGGTCACCCCTCCACTTT
>.|few|TRBV7-2|TRBJ1-2|13
CASSTDRNYGYTF
TGTGCCAGCAGCACTGACAGGAACTATGGCTACACCTTC
>.|.|TRBV6-1|TRBJ1-4|14
CASLKDSLNEKLFF
TGTGCCAGCCTTAAAGACAGCTTGAATGAAAAACTGTTTTTT
>.|few|TRBV12-3/TRBV12-4|TRBJ1-5|13
CASNPGPNQPQHF
TGTGCCAGCAACCCGGGACCAAATCAGCCCCAGCATTTT
>TRBD1|few|TRBV7-8|TRBJ1-2|15
CASSPDRGNAYGYTF
TGTGCCAGCAGCCCGGACAGGGGGAATGCCTATGGCTACACCTTC
>.|.|TRBV21-1|TRBJ1-1|11
CASSTDGEAFF
TGTGCCAGCAGCACGGACGGAGAAGCTTTCTTT
>TRBD1|.|TRBV20-1|TRBJ2-1|15
CSARLQGANYNEQFF
TGCAGTGCTAGGCTACAGGGGGCGAACTACAATGAGCAGTTCTTC
>.|.|TRBV5-1|TRBJ1-3|14
CASSSRGPGNTIYF
TGCGCCAGCAGCTCGCGGGGGCCTGGAAACACCATATATTTT
>.|few|TRBV5-5|TRBJ1-6|14
CASSFDGGRSPLHF
TGTGCCAGCAGCTTTGACGGGGGGCGTTCACCCCTCCACTTT
>.|.|TRBV7-6|TRBJ1-6|16
CASSLVGSWNNSPLHF
TGTGCCAGCAGCTTAGTAGGGTCCTGGAATAATTCACCCCTCCACTTT
>TRBD1|.|TRBV12-3/TRBV12-4|TRBJ2-7|13
CASSLHRGYEQYF
TGTGCCAGCAGTTTGCACAGGGGCTACGAGCAGTACTTC
>.|few|TRBV4-1|TRBJ1-6|16
CASSQDGTSYNSPLHF
TGCGCCAGCAGCCAAGATGGGACATCTTATAATTCACCCCTCCACTTT
>.|.|TRBV7-9|TRBJ1-4|13
CASSGQTNEKLFF
TGTGCCAGCAGTGGGCAGACTAATGAAAAACTGTTTTTT